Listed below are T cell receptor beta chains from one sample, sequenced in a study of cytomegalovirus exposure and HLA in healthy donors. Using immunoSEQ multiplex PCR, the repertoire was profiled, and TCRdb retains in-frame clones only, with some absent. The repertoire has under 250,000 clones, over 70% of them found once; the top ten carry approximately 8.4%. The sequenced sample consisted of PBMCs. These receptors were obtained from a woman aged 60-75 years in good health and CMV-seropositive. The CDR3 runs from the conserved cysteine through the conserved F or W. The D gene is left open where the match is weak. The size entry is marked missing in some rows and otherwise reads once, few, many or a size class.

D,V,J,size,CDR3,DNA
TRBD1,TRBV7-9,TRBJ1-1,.,CASSLYGVDRGKEAFF,TGTGCCAGCAGCTTATATGGGGTGGACAGGGGTAAGGAAGCTTTCTTT
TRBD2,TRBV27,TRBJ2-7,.,CASSQGLTYEQYF,TGTGCCAGCAGCCAGGGACTAACCTACGAGCAGTACTTC
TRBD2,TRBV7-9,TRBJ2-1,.,CASSAGTSVYNEQFF,TGTGCCAGCAGCGCCGGGACTAGCGTATACAATGAGCAGTTCTTC
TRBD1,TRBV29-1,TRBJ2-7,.,CSVLTGGAVHF,TGCAGCGTTCTGACAGGGGGCGCGGTCCACTTC
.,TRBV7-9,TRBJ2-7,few,CASSLEPLSGSYEQYF,TGTGCCAGCAGCTTAGAACCCCTCTCGGGGTCCTACGAGCAGTACTTC
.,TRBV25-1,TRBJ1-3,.,CASSDLNTIYF,TGTGCCAGCAGTGACCTCAACACCATATATTTT
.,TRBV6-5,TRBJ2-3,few,CASSYSALRGDTQYF,TGTGCCAGCAGTTACTCAGCGCTTCGGGGGGATACGCAGTATTTT
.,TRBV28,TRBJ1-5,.,CASTLFLGPAENQPQHF,TGTGCCAGCACCCTTTTTTTGGGCCCGGCAGAGAATCAGCCCCAGCATTTT
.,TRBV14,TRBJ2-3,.,CASSLIPAWGPSGTDTQYF,TGTGCCAGCAGCCTCATCCCTGCCTGGGGGCCCTCTGGCACAGATACGCAGTATTTT
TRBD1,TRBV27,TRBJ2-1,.,CASSLQGQGSNEQFF,TGTGCCAGCAGCCTTCAGGGACAGGGAAGCAATGAGCAGTTCTTC
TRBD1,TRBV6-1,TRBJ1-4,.,CASRGQSRTNEKLFF,TGTGCCAGCAGGGGACAGTCTAGAACTAATGAAAAACTGTTTTTT
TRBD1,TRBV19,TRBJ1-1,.,CASRTQGAITEAFF,TGTGCCAGTAGAACACAGGGGGCGATCACTGAAGCTTTCTTT
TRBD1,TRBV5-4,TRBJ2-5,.,CASRTLSKGAGETQYF,TGTGCCAGCAGGACCCTATCCAAGGGGGCTGGCGAGACCCAGTACTTC
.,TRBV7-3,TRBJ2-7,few,CASSLSDRPYEQYF,TGTGCCAGCAGCTTATCTGACAGACCCTACGAGCAGTACTTC
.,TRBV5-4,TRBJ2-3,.,CASSATSTDTQYF,TGTGCCAGCAGCGCAACTAGCACAGATACGCAGTATTTT
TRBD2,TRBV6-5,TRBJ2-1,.,CASSYSGTSGSDEQFF,TGTGCCAGCAGTTACTCAGGGACTAGCGGGAGTGATGAGCAGTTCTTC
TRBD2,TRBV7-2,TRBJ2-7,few,CASSSTSGITYEQYF,TGTGCCAGCAGCTCGACTAGCGGGATCACCTACGAGCAGTACTTC
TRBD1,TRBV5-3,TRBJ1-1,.,CARSPDRGIGSDTEAFF,TGTGCCAGAAGCCCGGACAGGGGTATTGGTTCGGACACTGAAGCTTTCTTT
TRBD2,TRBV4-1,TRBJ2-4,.,CPSSPPLPTSGRQNIQYF,TGCCCCAGCAGCCCGCCCCTCCCCACTAGCGGGAGGCAAAACATTCAGTACTTC
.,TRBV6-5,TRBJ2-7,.,CASSPPGYEQYF,TGTGCCAGCAGTCCCCCGGGGTACGAGCAGTACTTC
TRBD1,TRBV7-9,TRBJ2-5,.,CASSPRTGGLSWTQYF,TGTGCCAGCAGCCCCCGGACAGGGGGCCTTTCTTGGACCCAGTACTTC
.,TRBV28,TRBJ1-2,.,CASSLTALDGGYTF,TGTGCCAGCAGTTTGACAGCCCTAGACGGGGGCTACACCTTC
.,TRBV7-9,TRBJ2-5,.,CASSLGYYMYQETQYF,TGTGCCAGCAGCTTAGGGTATTACATGTACCAAGAGACCCAGTACTTC
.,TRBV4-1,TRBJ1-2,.,CASSQGRAFTPNFYGYTF,TGCGCCAGCAGCCAAGGGAGGGCCTTTACTCCCAACTTCTATGGCTACACCTTC
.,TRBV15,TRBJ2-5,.,CATSRDFSETQYF,TGTGCCACCAGCAGAGATTTTTCGGAGACCCAGTACTTC
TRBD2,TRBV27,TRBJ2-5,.,CASSYTGGPRETQYF,TGTGCCAGCAGTTATACGGGAGGGCCGCGAGAGACCCAGTACTTC
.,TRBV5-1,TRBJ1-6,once,CASSLQGRNSPLHF,TGCGCCAGCAGCTTGCAGGGTAGGAATTCACCCCTCCACTTT
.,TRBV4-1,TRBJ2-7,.,CASSLRQAGYEQYF,TGCGCCAGCAGCCTTCGACAGGCAGGCTACGAGCAGTACTTC
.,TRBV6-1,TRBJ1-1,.,CASRVDLRNTEAFF,TGTGCCAGCAGAGTCGATTTGAGGAACACTGAAGCTTTCTTT
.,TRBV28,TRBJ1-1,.,CASSALQGCFF,TGTGCCAGCAGTGCGTTACAGGGTTGTTTCTTT
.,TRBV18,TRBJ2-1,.,CASGLFQGGAYNEQFF,TGTGCCAGCGGTTTATTTCAAGGCGGGGCCTACAATGAGCAGTTCTTC
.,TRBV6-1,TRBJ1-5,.,CASSANREPPLFSNQPQHF,TGTGCCAGCAGTGCCAACAGGGAACCCCCCCTCTTTAGCAATCAGCCCCAGCATTTT
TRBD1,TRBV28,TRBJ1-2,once,CALAGRGEAYGYTF,TGTGCCCTGGCTGGCAGGGGGGAAGCCTATGGCTACACCTTC
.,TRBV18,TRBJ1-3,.,CASSPDRGNTIYF,TGTGCCAGCTCACCCGACAGGGGAAACACCATATATTTT
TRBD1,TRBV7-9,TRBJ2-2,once,CASSSGTGNTGELFF,TGTGCCAGCAGCTCCGGGACAGGGAACACCGGGGAGCTGTTTTTT
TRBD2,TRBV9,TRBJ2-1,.,CASSSRLAGISYNEQFF,TGTGCCAGCAGCTCTCGACTAGCGGGTATATCCTACAATGAGCAGTTCTTC
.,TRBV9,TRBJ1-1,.,CASSVASRGTEAFF,TGTGCCAGCAGCGTCGCCTCAAGGGGAACTGAAGCTTTCTTT
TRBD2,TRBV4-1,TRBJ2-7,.,CASSQPPLSGLGDYYEQYF,TGCGCCAGCAGCCAACCCCCTTTATCCGGACTAGGGGACTACTACGAGCAGTACTTC
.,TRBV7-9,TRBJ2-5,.,CASSLVPAAQETQYF,TGTGCCAGCAGCTTAGTACCAGCGGCCCAAGAGACCCAGTACTTC
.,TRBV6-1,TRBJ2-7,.,CASTNTVSSYEQYF,TGTGCCAGCACGAACACGGTTAGCTCCTACGAGCAGTACTTC
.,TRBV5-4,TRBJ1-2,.,CASRIEGRGYGYTF,TGTGCCAGCAGAATTGAGGGTCGCGGCTATGGCTACACCTTC
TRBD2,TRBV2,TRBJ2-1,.,CASGGGGAVYNEQFF,TGTGCCAGCGGGGGGGGAGGAGCGGTCTACAATGAGCAGTTCTTC
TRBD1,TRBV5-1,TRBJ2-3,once,CASSTGESTDTQYF,TGCGCCAGCAGCACAGGGGAATCCACAGATACGCAGTATTTT
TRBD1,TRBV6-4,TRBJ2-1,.,CASSAGTGVGNEQFF,TGTGCCAGCAGCGCCGGGACAGGAGTCGGCAATGAGCAGTTCTTC
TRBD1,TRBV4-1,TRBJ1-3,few,CASSFEGQGGNTIYF,TGCGCCAGCAGTTTTGAAGGACAGGGCGGAAACACCATATATTTT
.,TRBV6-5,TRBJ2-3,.,CASSYRRGADTQYF,TGTGCCAGCAGTTACCGCAGGGGCGCAGATACGCAGTATTTT
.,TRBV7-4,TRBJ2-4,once,CASSGVRAPKNIQYF,TGTGCCAGCAGCGGCGTCAGGGCCCCCAAAAACATTCAGTACTTC
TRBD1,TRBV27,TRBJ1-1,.,CASSLSGGPGGAFF,TGTGCCAGCAGTTTATCAGGGGGCCCTGGGGGAGCTTTCTTT
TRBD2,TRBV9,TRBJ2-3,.,CASSVDGTSGRGDTQYF,TGTGCCAGCAGCGTAGATGGGACTAGCGGGAGAGGCGATACGCAGTATTTT
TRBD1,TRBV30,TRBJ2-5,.,CAWRGWTGGQETQYF,TGTGCCTGGAGAGGGTGGACAGGGGGTCAAGAGACCCAGTACTTC
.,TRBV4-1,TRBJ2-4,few,CASSQGVGLAKNIQYF,TGCGCCAGCAGCCAGGGTGTGGGACTAGCCAAAAACATTCAGTACTTC
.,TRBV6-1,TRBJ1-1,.,CASSEPPRGSWGTEAFF,TGTGCCAGCAGTGAACCGCCCCGGGGGTCCTGGGGCACTGAAGCTTTCTTT
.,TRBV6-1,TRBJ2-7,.,CASSEGQKREQYF,TGTGCCAGCAGTGAAGGGCAGAAACGAGAGCAGTACTTC
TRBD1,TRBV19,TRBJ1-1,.,CASNRPGTANTEAFF,TGTGCCAGTAATAGACCCGGGACAGCTAACACTGAAGCTTTCTTT
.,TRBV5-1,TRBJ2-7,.,CASSLAGALSSYEQYF,TGCGCCAGCAGCTTGGCAGGGGCCCTGAGCTCCTACGAGCAGTACTTC
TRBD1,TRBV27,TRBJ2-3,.,CASSLRGPIITSTDTQYF,TGTGCCAGCAGTTTAAGGGGGCCGATTATTACTAGCACAGATACGCAGTATTTT
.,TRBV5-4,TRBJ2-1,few,CASSYTPNNEQFF,TGTGCCAGCAGTTATACACCGAACAATGAGCAGTTCTTC
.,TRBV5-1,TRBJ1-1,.,CASSLSIPTEAFF,TGCGCCAGCAGCTTGTCTATTCCCACTGAAGCTTTCTTT